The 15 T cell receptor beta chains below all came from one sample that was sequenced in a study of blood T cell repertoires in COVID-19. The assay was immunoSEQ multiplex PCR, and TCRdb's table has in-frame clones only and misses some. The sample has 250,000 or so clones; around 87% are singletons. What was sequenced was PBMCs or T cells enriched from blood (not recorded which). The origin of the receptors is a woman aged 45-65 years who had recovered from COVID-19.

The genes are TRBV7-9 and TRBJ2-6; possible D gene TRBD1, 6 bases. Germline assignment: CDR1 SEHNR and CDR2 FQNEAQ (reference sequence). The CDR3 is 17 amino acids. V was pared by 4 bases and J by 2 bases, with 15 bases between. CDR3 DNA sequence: TGTGCCAGCAGCTCGATTAAGGGGGATGCTGGGGCCAACGTCCTGACTTTC. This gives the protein CASSSIKGDAGANVLTF. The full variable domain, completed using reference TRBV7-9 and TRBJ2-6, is DTGVSQNPRHKITKRGQNVTFRCDPISEHNRLYWYRQTLGQGPEFLTYFQNEAQLEKSRLLSDRFSAERPKGSFSTLEIQRTEQGDSAMYLCASSSIKGDAGANVLTFGAGSRLTVL.

The CDR3, as DNA: TGTGCCAGCAGCTTGGAGGGGGCCTACAATGAGCAGTTCTTC. Its protein product is CASSLEGAYNEQFF. The gene calls are TRBV5-5 and TRBJ2-1; a weak D match, TRBD1 (6 bases). Between the trimmed V and J ends, which lost 0 bases and 2 bases, there was a span of 6 bases. Germline values: CDR1 SGHKS, CDR2 YYEKEE (reference sequence). The CDR3 runs 14 residues.

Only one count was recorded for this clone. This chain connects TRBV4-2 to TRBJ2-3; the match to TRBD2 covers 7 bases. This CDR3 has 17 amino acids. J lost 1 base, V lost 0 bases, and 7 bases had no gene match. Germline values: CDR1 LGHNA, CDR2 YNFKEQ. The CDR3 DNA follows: TGTGCCAGCAGCCAAGATCGTGAGGGAGGGCGCACAGATACGCAGTATTTT. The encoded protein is CASSQDREGGRTDTQYF.

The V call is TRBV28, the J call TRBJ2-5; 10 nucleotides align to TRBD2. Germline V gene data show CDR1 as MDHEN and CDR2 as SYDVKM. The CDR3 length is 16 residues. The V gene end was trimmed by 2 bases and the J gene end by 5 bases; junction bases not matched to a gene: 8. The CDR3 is CASSLIGTSEIETQYF. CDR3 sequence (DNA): TGTGCCAGCAGTTTAATCGGGACTAGCGAAATCGAGACCCAGTACTTC.

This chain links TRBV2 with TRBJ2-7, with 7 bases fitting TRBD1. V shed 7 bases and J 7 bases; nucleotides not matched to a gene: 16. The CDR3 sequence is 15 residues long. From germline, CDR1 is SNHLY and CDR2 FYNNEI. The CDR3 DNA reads TGTGCCAGCACTCCCGGGACAGCTGAAATGGGGGAGCAGTACTTC. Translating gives CASTPGTAEMGEQYF.

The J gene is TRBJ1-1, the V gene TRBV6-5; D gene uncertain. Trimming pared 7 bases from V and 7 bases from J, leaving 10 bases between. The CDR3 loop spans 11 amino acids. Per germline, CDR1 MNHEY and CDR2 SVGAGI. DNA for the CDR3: TGTGCCAGCACCTGGGCCTTTGAAGCTTTCTTT. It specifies CASTWAFEAFF.

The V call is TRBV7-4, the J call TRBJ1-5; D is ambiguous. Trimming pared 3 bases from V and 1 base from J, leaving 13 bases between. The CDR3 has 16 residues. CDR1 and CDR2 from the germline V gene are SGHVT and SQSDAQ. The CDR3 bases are TGTGCCAGCAGCTTTCCGGGAACTACGAGCAATCAGCCCCAGCATTTT. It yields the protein CASSFPGTTSNQPQHF. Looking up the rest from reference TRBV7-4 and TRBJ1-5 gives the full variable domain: GAGVSQSPRYKVAKRGRDVALRCDSISGHVTLYWYRQTLGQGSEVLTYSQSDAQRDKSGRPSGRFSAERPERSVSTLKIQRTEQGDSAVYLCASSFPGTTSNQPQHFGDGTRLSIL.

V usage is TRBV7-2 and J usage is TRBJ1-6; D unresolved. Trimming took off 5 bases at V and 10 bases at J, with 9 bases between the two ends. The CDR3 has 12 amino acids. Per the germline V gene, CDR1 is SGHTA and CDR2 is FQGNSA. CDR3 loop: CASSPLASPLHF. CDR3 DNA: TGTGCCAGCAGCCCATTGGCCTCACCCCTCCACTTT.

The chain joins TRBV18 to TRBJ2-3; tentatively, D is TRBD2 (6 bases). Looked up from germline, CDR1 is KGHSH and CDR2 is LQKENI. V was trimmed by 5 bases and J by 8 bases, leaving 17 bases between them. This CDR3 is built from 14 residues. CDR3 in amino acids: CASSSPLAQSTQYF. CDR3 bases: TGTGCCAGCTCATCTCCCCTAGCGCAATCTACGCAGTATTTT.

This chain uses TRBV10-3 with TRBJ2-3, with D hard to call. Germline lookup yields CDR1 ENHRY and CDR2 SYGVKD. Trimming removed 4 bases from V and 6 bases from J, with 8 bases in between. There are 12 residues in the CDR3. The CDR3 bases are TGTGCCATCAGTGGTACTACCGATACGCAGTATTTT. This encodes CAISGTTDTQYF.

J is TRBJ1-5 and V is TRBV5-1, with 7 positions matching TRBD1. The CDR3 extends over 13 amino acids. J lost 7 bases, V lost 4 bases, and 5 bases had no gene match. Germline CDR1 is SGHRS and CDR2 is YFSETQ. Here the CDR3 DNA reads TGCGCCAGCAGCGAGACAGGGAACCAGCCCCAGCATTTT. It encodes CASSETGNQPQHF.

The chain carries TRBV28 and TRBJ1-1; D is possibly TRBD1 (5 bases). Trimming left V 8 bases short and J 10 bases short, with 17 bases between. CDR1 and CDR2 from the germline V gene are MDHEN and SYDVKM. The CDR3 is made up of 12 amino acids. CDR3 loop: CASGIGAVRAFF. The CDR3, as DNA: TGTGCCAGCGGTATTGGGGCAGTACGAGCTTTCTTT.

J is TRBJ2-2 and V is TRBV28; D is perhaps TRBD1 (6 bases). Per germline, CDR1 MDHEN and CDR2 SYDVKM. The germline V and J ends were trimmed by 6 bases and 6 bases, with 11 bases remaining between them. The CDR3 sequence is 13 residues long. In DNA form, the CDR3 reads TGTGCCAGCAGCGCCACAGGGCCCGGGGAGCTGTTTTTT. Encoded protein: CASSATGPGELFF.

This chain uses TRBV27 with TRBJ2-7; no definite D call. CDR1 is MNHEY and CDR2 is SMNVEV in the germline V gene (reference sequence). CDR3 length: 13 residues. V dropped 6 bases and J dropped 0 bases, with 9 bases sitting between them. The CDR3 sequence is CASRQYLSYEQYF. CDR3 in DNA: TGTGCCAGCAGACAGTATCTCTCCTACGAGCAGTACTTC.

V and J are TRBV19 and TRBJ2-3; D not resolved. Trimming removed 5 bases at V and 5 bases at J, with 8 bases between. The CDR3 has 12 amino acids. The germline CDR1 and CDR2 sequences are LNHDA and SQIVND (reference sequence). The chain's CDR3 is CASSDRGDTQYF. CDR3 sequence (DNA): TGTGCCAGTAGTGATAGAGGAGATACGCAGTATTTT. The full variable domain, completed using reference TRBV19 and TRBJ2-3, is DGGITQSPKYLFRKEGQNVTLSCEQNLNHDAMYWYRQDPGQGLRLIYYSQIVNDFQKGDIAEGYSVSREKKESFPLTVTSAQKNPTAFYLCASSDRGDTQYFGPGTRLTVL.